This TCR beta chain was profiled in a study of control samples from healthy donors and cancer patients. Using immunoSEQ multiplex PCR, the repertoire was profiled, and TCRdb retains in-frame clones only, with some absent. The sample lists about 120,000 clones, 87% occurring once. Germline lookup yields CDR1 SGHRS and CDR2 YFSETQ. The J segment lost 5 bases and the V segment lost 4 bases, leaving 12 bases of the junction unmatched. The CDR3 is 16 residues long. The receptor was derived from a young man in good health. V and J are TRBV5-1 and TRBJ2-3; TRBD1 matches at 8 bases. The specimen was blood. CDR3 region: CASSNGQGTLGDTQYF. DNA for the CDR3: TGCGCCAGCAGCAATGGACAGGGAACCCTGGGAGATACGCAGTATTTT.